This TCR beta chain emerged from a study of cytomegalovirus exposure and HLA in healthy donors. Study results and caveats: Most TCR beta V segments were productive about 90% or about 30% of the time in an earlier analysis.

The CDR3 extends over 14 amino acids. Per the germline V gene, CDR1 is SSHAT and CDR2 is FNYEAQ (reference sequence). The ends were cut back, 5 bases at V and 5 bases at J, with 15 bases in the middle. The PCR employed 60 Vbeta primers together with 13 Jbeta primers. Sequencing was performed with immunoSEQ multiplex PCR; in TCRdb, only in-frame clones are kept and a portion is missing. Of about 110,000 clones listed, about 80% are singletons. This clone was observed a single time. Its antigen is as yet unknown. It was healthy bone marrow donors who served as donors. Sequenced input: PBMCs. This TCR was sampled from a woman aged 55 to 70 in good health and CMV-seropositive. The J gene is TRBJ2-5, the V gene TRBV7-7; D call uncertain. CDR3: CASSRAASFETQYF. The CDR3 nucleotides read TGTGCCAGCAGCAGAGCTGCGAGTTTCGAGACCCAGTACTTC. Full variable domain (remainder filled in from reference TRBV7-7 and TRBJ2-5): GAGVSQSPRYKVTKRGQDVTLRCDPISSHATLYWYQQALGQGPEFLTYFNYEAQPDKSGLPSDRFSAERPEGSISTLTIQRTEQRDSAMYRCASSRAASFETQYFGPGTRLLVL.